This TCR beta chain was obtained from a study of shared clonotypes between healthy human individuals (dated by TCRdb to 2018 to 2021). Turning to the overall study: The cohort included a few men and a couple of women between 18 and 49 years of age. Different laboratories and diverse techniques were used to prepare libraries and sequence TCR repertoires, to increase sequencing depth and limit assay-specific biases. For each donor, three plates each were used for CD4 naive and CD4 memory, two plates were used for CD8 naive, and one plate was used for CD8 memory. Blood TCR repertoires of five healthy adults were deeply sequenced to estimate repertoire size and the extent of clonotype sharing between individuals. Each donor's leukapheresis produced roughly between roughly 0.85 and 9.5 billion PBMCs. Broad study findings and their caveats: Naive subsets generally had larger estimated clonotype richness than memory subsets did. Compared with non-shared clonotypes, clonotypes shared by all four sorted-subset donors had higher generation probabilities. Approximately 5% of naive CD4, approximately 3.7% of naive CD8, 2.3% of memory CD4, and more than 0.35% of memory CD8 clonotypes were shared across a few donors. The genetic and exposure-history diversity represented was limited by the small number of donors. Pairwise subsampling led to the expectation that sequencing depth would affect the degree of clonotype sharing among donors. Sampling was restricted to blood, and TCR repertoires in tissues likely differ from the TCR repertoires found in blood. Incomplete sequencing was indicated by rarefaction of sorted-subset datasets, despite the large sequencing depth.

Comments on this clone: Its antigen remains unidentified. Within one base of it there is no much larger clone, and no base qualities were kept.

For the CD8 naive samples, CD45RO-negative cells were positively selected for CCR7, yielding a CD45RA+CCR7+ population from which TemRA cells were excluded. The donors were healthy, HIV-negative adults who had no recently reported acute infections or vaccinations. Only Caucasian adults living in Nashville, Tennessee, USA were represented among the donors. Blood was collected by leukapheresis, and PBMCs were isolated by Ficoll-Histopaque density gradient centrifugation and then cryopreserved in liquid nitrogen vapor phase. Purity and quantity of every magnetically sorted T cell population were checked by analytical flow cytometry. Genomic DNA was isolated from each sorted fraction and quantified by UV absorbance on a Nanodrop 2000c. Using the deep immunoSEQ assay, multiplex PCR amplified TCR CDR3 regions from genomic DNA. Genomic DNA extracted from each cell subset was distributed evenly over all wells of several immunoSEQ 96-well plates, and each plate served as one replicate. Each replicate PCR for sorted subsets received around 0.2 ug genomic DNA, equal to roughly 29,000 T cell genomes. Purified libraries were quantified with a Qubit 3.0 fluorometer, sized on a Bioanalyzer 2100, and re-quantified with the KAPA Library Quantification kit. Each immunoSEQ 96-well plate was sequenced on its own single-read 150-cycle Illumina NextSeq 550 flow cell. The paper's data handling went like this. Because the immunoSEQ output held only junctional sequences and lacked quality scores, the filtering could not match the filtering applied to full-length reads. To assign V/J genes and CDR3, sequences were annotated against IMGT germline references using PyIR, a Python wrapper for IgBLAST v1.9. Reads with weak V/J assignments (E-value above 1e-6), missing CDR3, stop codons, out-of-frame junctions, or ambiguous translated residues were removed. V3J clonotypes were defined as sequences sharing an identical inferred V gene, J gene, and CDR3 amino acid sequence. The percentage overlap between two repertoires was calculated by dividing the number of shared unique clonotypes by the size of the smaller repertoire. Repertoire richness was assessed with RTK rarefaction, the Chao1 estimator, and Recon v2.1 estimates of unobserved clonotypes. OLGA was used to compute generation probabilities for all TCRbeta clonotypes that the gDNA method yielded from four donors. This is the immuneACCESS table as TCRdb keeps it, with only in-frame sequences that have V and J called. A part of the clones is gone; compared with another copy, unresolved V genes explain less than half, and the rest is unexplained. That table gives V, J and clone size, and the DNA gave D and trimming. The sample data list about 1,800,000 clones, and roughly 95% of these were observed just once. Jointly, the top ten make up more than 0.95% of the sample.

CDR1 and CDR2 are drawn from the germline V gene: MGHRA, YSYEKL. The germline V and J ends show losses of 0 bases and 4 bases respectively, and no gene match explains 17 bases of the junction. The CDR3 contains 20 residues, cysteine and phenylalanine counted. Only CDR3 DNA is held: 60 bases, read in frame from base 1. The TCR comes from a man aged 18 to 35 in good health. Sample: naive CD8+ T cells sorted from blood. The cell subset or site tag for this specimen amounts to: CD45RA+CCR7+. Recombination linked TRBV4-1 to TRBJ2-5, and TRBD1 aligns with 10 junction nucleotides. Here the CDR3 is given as CASSQDELWVEGQGRETQYF. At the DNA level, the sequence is TGCGCCAGCAGCCAAGATGAGCTGTGGGTCGAGGGACAGGGGAGAGAGACCCAGTACTTC.